The 16 T cell receptor beta chains below come from one sample, sequenced in a study of shared clonotypes between healthy human individuals. TCRdb keeps only in-frame clones here, not all; method: immunoSEQ multiplex PCR. The data show some 1 million clones, more than 65% seen once. Sample: memory CD4+ T cells sorted from blood. The sample's subset: CD45RA-negative fraction. These receptors all stem from a man aged 18 to 29 in good health.

CDR3 protein: CASSEGDRGHEKLFF. The DNA for the CDR3 is TGTGCCAGCAGTGAAGGCGACAGGGGCCATGAAAAACTGTTTTTT. The J gene is TRBJ1-4, the V gene TRBV6-1, with 8 bases lining up with TRBD1. Germline assignment: CDR1 MNHNS and CDR2 SASEGT. J lost 6 bases, V lost 1 base, and 4 bases had no gene match. The CDR3 totals 15 residues.

The CDR3 protein is CASSEALAGAFYNEQFF. The CDR3, as DNA: TGTGCCAGCAGTGAAGCGCTTGCGGGGGCCTTTTACAATGAGCAGTTCTTC. The chain uses TRBV6-1 and TRBJ2-1; D might be TRBD2 (7 bases). Trimming pared 0 bases from V and 4 bases from J, leaving 16 bases between. This CDR3 spans 17 amino acids. Germline CDR1 reads MNHNS; CDR2 reads SASEGT.

The chain links TRBV19 to TRBJ2-1, with a possible D match to TRBD2 (6 bases). CDR1 LNHDA and CDR2 SQIVND come from the germline V gene (reference sequence). CDR3 size: 15 residues. V lost 6 bases to trimming and J lost 0 bases, with 12 bases between them. The CDR3 DNA sequence: TGTGCCAGTAGAAAACTAGCCTTCTCCTACAATGAGCAGTTCTTC. Protein sequence: CASRKLAFSYNEQFF.

The V gene is TRBV2, the J gene TRBJ2-2; 8 nucleotides align to TRBD1. Germline CDR1 and CDR2: SNHLY and FYNNEI. The V and J ends lost 6 bases and 6 bases, in that order; junction bases with no gene match: 6. This CDR3 is 14 amino acids long. The CDR3, as DNA: TGTGCCAGCAGCCCGACAGGGGTTGCCGGGGAGCTGTTTTTT. Translation gives CASSPTGVAGELFF.

In this sample, this clone turned up many times. This sequence joins TRBV19 and TRBJ1-5; D remains ambiguous. This CDR3 contains 13 residues. The V gene lost 5 bases and the J gene lost 4 bases, with 9 bases spanning the gap. In germline, CDR1 is LNHDA, CDR2 SQIVND (reference sequence). The CDR3 sequence is CASSLADNQPQHF. In DNA form, the CDR3 reads TGTGCCAGTAGTCTGGCAGATAATCAGCCCCAGCATTTT.

This clone has more than one count but fewer than ten. The chain employs TRBV4-1 and TRBJ1-5, with D uncertain. Germline V lookup: CDR1 MGHRA, CDR2 YSYEKL. The CDR3 is made up of 14 amino acids. V lost 3 bases to trimming and J lost 11 bases, with 17 bases between them. CDR3 in amino acids: CASSQTILTAAQHF. The CDR3 nucleotides are TGCGCCAGCAGCCAGACGATTTTGACGGCGGCCCAGCATTTT.

The chain recombines TRBV4-1 with TRBJ1-2, with TRBD1 as a possible D gene (5 bases). Looked up from germline, CDR1 is MGHRA and CDR2 is YSYEKL. Trimming took 0 bases from V and 0 from J, leaving 8 bases between them. The CDR3 is 15 residues long. The DNA of the CDR3 is TGCGCCAGCAGCCAAGAGCCGGGGGCTAACTATGGCTACACCTTC. Translation: CASSQEPGANYGYTF.

This clone was seen a handful of times. The chain combines TRBV11-2 with TRBJ1-4; D uncertain. Germline assignment: CDR1 SGHAT and CDR2 FQNNGV. V lost 5 bases and J 7 bases, leaving 17 bases between the germline ends. This CDR3 has 15 amino acids. CDR3 nucleotide sequence: TGTGCCAGCAGCCTTGGCGGAGGCTACGGTGAAAAACTGTTTTTT. This encodes CASSLGGGYGEKLFF.

V and J are TRBV4-1 and TRBJ2-3; no clear D. V lost 0 bases and J 0 bases, leaving 13 bases between the germline ends. CDR3 length: 17 residues. Germline assignment: CDR1 MGHRA and CDR2 YSYEKL. The CDR3 loop is CASSQEARTASTDTQYF. For the CDR3, the DNA is TGCGCCAGCAGCCAAGAGGCTAGGACGGCAAGCACAGATACGCAGTATTTT.

The V and J genes are TRBV13 and TRBJ2-1, with 11 positions matching TRBD1. V shed 4 bases, J shed 6 bases, and the junction held 5 bases outside the gene matches. Per the germline V gene, CDR1 is PRHDT and CDR2 is FYEKMQ (reference sequence). This CDR3 is built from 15 residues. As DNA, the CDR3 is TGTGCCAGCAGCTCAAGCGGGACAGGGGGCAATGAGCAGTTCTTC. The encoded protein is CASSSSGTGGNEQFF. Filled out from reference TRBV13 and TRBJ2-1, the complete variable domain reads AAGVIQSPRHLIKEKRETATLKCYPIPRHDTVYWYQQGPGQDPQFLISFYEKMQSDKGSIPDRFSAQQFSDYHSELNMSSLELGDSALYFCASSSSGTGGNEQFFGPGTRLTVL.

The chain recombines TRBV28 with TRBJ1-2; D possibly corresponds to TRBD1 (5 bases). From germline, CDR1 is MDHEN and CDR2 SYDVKM. V gave up 5 bases and J gave up 4 bases, with 11 bases separating them. The CDR3 runs 13 residues. CDR3 region: CASSQGDSYGYTF. The CDR3 nucleotides read TGTGCCAGCAGTCAGGGAGATAGCTATGGCTACACCTTC.

The chain employs TRBV7-9 and TRBJ1-2, with 9 bases identical to TRBD1. The germline V gene has CDR1 SEHNR and CDR2 FQNEAQ (reference sequence). The CDR3 length is 13 residues. The trim removed 6 bases at V and 8 bases at J, leaving 7 bases unmatched. CDR3 amino acids: CASREQGANGYTF. CDR3 DNA sequence: TGTGCCAGCAGGGAACAGGGGGCGAACGGCTACACCTTC.

The rearrangement joins TRBV7-8 to TRBJ2-5; 10 bases are a match to TRBD1. Unmatched junction bases numbered 5, after V lost 3 bases and J lost 4 bases. Germline values: CDR1 SGHVS, CDR2 FQNEAQ. The CDR3 is 15 residues long. CDR3 sequence: CASSFRDRGGETQYF. Written as DNA, the CDR3 is TGTGCCAGCAGCTTCCGGGACAGGGGTGGAGAGACCCAGTACTTC.

This chain joins TRBV4-1 and TRBJ2-7, with TRBD2 matching 7 bases. Per the germline V gene, CDR1 is MGHRA and CDR2 is YSYEKL. CDR3 length equals 15 residues. V shed 4 bases, J shed 2 bases, and the junction held 8 bases outside the gene matches. This CDR3 reads CASSLIAGDTYEQYF. The CDR3 bases are TGCGCCAGCAGCCTAATAGCGGGCGACACCTACGAGCAGTACTTC.

This clone was detected many times. This sample also contains other DNA sequences that code for the same CDR3. V usage is TRBV5-1 and J usage is TRBJ1-4, with no clear D. The CDR3 covers 14 residues. The germline V gene has CDR1 SGHRS and CDR2 YFSETQ. Trimming shortened V by 0 bases and J by 3 bases, and 6 bases separated the two germline ends. CDR3 sequence (DNA): TGCGCCAGCAGCTTGGTTGGAGCTAATGAAAAACTGTTTTTT. Protein sequence: CASSLVGANEKLFF.

The V gene is TRBV5-1, the J gene TRBJ2-7; D possibly corresponds to TRBD2 (6 bases). The germline V gene encodes CDR1 SGHRS and CDR2 YFSETQ. The germline V and J ends were trimmed by 4 bases and 7 bases, with 21 bases remaining between them. The CDR3 is made up of 15 amino acids. Here the CDR3 DNA reads TGCGCCAGCAGCATGGAGGGCCGCTCATTGGAGGAGCAGTACTTC. This sequence encodes CASSMEGRSLEEQYF.